Below are 31 T cell receptor beta chains sequenced from a single sample in a study of identifying expanded T cells in peripheral blood (dated by TCRdb to about 2019). The library came from the immunoSEQ multiplex PCR assay. Drawn from immuneACCESS, this table holds only the in-frame rearrangements with V and J called that TCRdb kept. Clones are partly lost; checked studies trace under half to an unresolved V gene and leave the rest unexplained. Counted in this sample were about 90,000 clones; approximately 84% of them appeared once. The ten largest clones take up roughly 5.9% of the sample. Input material: blood. These receptor sequences come from a person between 18 and 70 years old in good health.

This clone was seen once. The chain employs TRBV10-1 and TRBJ1-5; the D is unclear. The CDR3 loop spans 13 amino acids. V lost 2 bases and J 1 base, leaving 3 bases between the germline ends. Germline V gives CDR1 WNHNN, CDR2 SYGVQD (reference sequence). The CDR3 sequence is CASSENSNQPQHF. DNA for the CDR3: TGCGCCAGCAGTGAGAACAGCAATCAGCCCCAGCATTTT.

CDR3: CATPGPPYNQPQHF. CDR3 sequence (DNA): TGCGCCACCCCAGGGCCCCCCTACAATCAGCCCCAGCATTTT. This chain joins TRBV10-1 and TRBJ1-5; maybe TRBD1 (5 bases). The CDR3 contains 14 residues. Trimming stripped 10 bases from V and 3 bases from J, with 16 bases between. CDR1 and CDR2 (germline): WNHNN, SYGVQD (reference sequence).

The chain joins TRBV13 to TRBJ1-1, with 10 bases matching TRBD1. Germline V gene lookup returns CDR1 PRHDT and CDR2 FYEKMQ (reference sequence). V lost 5 bases to trimming and J lost 3 bases; unmatched junction nucleotides: 12. The CDR3 loop spans 17 amino acids. CDR3 in amino acids: CASSERSGQGKDTEAFF. In DNA form, the CDR3 reads TGTGCCAGCAGCGAGCGTTCGGGACAGGGGAAGGACACTGAAGCTTTCTTT.

The CDR3 loop reads CASSFKNEQFF. CDR3 sequence (DNA): TGTGCCAGCAGCTTTAAGAATGAGCAGTTCTTC. The chain has TRBV11-3 and TRBJ2-1; no reliable D call. Looked up from germline, CDR1 is SGHNT and CDR2 is YENEEA. The CDR3 totals 11 residues. V lost 3 bases and J 7 bases, leaving 4 bases between the germline ends.

This chain connects TRBV7-7 to TRBJ2-5; 10 bases align to TRBD1. The CDR3 runs to 14 residues. After removal of 4 bases from V and 7 bases from J, the junction contained 6 bases not matched to a gene. Germline V gives CDR1 SSHAT, CDR2 FNYEAQ (reference sequence). The CDR3 reads CASSSEGQGMTQYF. CDR3 in DNA: TGTGCCAGCAGCTCGGAGGGACAGGGGATGACCCAGTACTTC.

The V gene is TRBV7-9, the J gene TRBJ1-3; possible D gene TRBD1, 5 bases. The CDR3 runs 16 residues. V lost 6 bases, J lost 0 bases, and 15 bases lay in between. CDR1 and CDR2 from the germline V gene are SEHNR and FQNEAQ (reference sequence). The CDR3 sequence is CASRPNRRLSGNTIYF. In DNA form, the CDR3 reads TGTGCCAGCAGACCAAACAGGAGACTCTCTGGAAACACCATATATTTT.

The genes are TRBV5-5 and TRBJ1-1; D is possibly TRBD1 (5 bases). The CDR3 has 14 amino acids. Trimming removed 2 bases at V and 5 bases at J, with 13 bases between. CDR1 is SGHKS and CDR2 is YYEKEE in the germline V gene (reference sequence). CDR3 region: CASSFWGTGTEAFF. CDR3 nucleotides: TGTGCCAGCAGCTTTTGGGGCACAGGTACTGAAGCTTTCTTT.

The J gene is TRBJ2-5, the V gene TRBV6-5, with D uncertain. Germline V gives CDR1 MNHEY, CDR2 SVGAGI. V lost 8 bases, J lost 4 bases, and 17 bases lay in between. The CDR3 is 14 residues long. The CDR3 reads CASSLVRFGETQYF. CDR3 bases: TGTGCCAGCTCCCTCGTCCGCTTTGGAGAGACCCAGTACTTC.

As for this clone: The germline gene is not matched at one end of the junction; a read error may be the cause. The V and J genes are TRBV6-6 and TRBJ2-4; possibly TRBD2 for D (7 bases). Germline V gene sequence: CDR1 MNHNY, CDR2 SVGAGI (reference sequence). The CDR3 runs 13 residues. The DNA of the CDR3 is TGTGCCAGCAGGATGGCGGGGGCCGGAGGTTGGAACTTC. The encoded protein is CASRMAGAGGWNF.

The V and J genes are TRBV19 and TRBJ1-2, with D possibly matching TRBD1 (5 bases). Per germline, CDR1 LNHDA and CDR2 SQIVND (reference sequence). This CDR3 has 13 amino acids. Trimming stripped 3 bases from V and 4 bases from J, with 9 bases between. In DNA, the CDR3 is TGTGCCAGTAGTATGCAGGGCCGCTATGGCTACACCTTC. Its translation is CASSMQGRYGYTF.

The chain has TRBV7-2 and TRBJ1-2; 7 bases fit TRBD1. The CDR3 consists of 17 residues. The trim removed 1 base at V and 4 bases at J, leaving 12 bases unmatched. Germline lookup yields CDR1 SGHTA and CDR2 FQGNSA. CDR3 residues: CASSLVPLGGEGYGYTF. The DNA for the CDR3 is TGTGCCAGCAGCTTAGTCCCCCTAGGGGGCGAAGGCTATGGCTACACCTTC.

V is TRBV15 and J is TRBJ1-6; maybe TRBD1 (5 bases). Germline assignment: CDR1 LNHNV and CDR2 YYDKDF (reference sequence). The CDR3 is made up of 16 amino acids. V dropped 1 base and J dropped 4 bases, with 11 bases sitting between them. This CDR3 reads CATSRVGRGYNSPLHF. CDR3 nucleotide sequence: TGTGCCACCAGCAGAGTTGGGAGGGGTTATAATTCACCCCTCCACTTT.

This clone was observed a handful of times. The rearrangement joins TRBV2 to TRBJ1-5; D is ambiguous. CDR1 and CDR2 from the germline V gene are SNHLY and FYNNEI. V was pared by 0 bases and J by 6 bases, with 15 bases between. CDR3 length equals 16 residues. The CDR3 reads CASSEALNGNVQPQHF. DNA of the CDR3: TGTGCCAGCAGTGAAGCGCTTAACGGCAACGTTCAGCCCCAGCATTTT.

The chain couples TRBV7-3 to TRBJ2-2; D not resolved. V was clipped by 5 bases and J by 5 bases, with 9 bases between them. Germline loops: CDR1 SGHTA, CDR2 FQGTGA. This CDR3 has 13 amino acids. In DNA, the CDR3 is TGTGCCAGCAGCCCTACCGGGACCGGGGAGCTGTTTTTT. Protein: CASSPTGTGELFF.

The chain combines TRBV5-1 with TRBJ1-1; D is perhaps TRBD1 (5 bases). This CDR3 comprises 12 residues. The germline gives CDR1 SGHRS, CDR2 YFSETQ. V gave up 4 bases and J gave up 5 bases, with 9 bases separating them. The CDR3 here is CASSEGPTEAFF. The CDR3 nucleotides read TGCGCCAGCAGCGAGGGGCCGACTGAAGCTTTCTTT.

The chain couples TRBV30 to TRBJ2-3; D unresolved. V was cut by 0 bases and J by 6 bases, with 10 bases left in between. The CDR3 extends over 13 amino acids. Germline V CDR1 and CDR2: GTSNPN, SVGIG (reference sequence). As DNA, the CDR3 is TGTGCCTGGAGTGTTCAGACAAGGGATACGCAGTATTTT. This gives the protein CAWSVQTRDTQYF.

J is TRBJ1-1 and V is TRBV9, with 7 positions matching TRBD1. CDR3 size: 16 residues. Germline values: CDR1 SGDLS, CDR2 YYNGEE. V dropped 4 bases and J dropped 5; count of bases not matched to a gene: 14. CDR3 in amino acids: CASSPREGGRRTEAFF. As DNA, the CDR3 is TGTGCCAGCAGCCCGAGAGAAGGGGGCAGGAGGACTGAAGCTTTCTTT. Looking up the rest from reference TRBV9 and TRBJ1-1 gives the full variable domain: DSGVTQTPKHLITATGQRVTLRCSPRSGDLSVYWYQQSLDQGLQFLIQYYNGEERAKGNILERFSAQQFPDLHSELNLSSLELGDSALYFCASSPREGGRRTEAFFGQGTRLTVV.

The rearrangement joins TRBV11-3 to TRBJ2-5, with 8 bases aligning to TRBD1. Per the germline V gene, CDR1 is SGHNT and CDR2 is YENEEA. Losses at the gene ends were 7 bases for V and 0 bases for J; bases not matched to a gene: 10. This CDR3 contains 16 residues. CDR3 nucleotide sequence: TGTGCCAGCAACCCCGGGACAGGAAAAAACCAAGAGACCCAGTACTTC. Translated: CASNPGTGKNQETQYF.

This clone has more than one count but fewer than ten. The CDR3 DNA sequence: TGTGCCAGCAGTCTCTCTCTGGCAGGCTATGGCTACACCTTC. As protein: CASSLSLAGYGYTF. The rearrangement joins TRBV27 to TRBJ1-2; D not certain. V was trimmed by 5 bases and J by 4 bases, leaving 14 bases between them. CDR1 MNHEY and CDR2 SMNVEV come from the germline V gene (reference sequence). The CDR3 loop spans 14 amino acids.

This sequence joins TRBV6-1 and TRBJ1-1; perhaps TRBD1 as D (5 bases). The V and J ends lost 3 bases and 7 bases respectively, with 15 bases between them. CDR3 length: 14 amino acids. The V gene's germline CDR1 is MNHNS and CDR2 SASEGT. CDR3 in DNA: TGTGCCAGCAGTGAGACCGGGGGTGCAGGTGAAGCTTTCTTT. It codes for CASSETGGAGEAFF.

The chain couples TRBV15 to TRBJ2-1; TRBD2 might be the D (6 bases). This CDR3 contains 18 residues. CDR1 LNHNV and CDR2 YYDKDF come from the germline V gene (reference sequence). Trimming stripped 0 bases from V and 7 bases from J, with 22 bases between. The CDR3 DNA follows: TGTGCCACCAGCAGAGATCAGTTGGGACTTCTCCTAGGGAATGAGCAGTTCTTC. This sequence encodes CATSRDQLGLLLGNEQFF.

The J gene is TRBJ1-5, the V gene TRBV7-9; no clear D gene. Germline assignment: CDR1 SEHNR and CDR2 FQNEAQ (reference sequence). This CDR3 region has 16 residues. The V gene lost 1 base and the J gene lost 4 bases, with 14 bases spanning the gap. The CDR3: CASSLELGGRNQPQHF. CDR3 bases: TGTGCCAGCAGCTTAGAGCTGGGCGGGAGAAATCAGCCCCAGCATTTT.

The genes are TRBV5-6 and TRBJ1-2; no firm D call. Looked up from germline, CDR1 is SGHDT and CDR2 is YYEEEE. There are 13 residues in the CDR3. The V end lost 0 bases, the J end lost 4 bases, and 7 bases lay between the germline ends. The chain's CDR3 is CASSLGTPYGYTF. CDR3 sequence (DNA): TGTGCCAGCAGCTTGGGCACCCCCTATGGCTACACCTTC.

The chain employs TRBV5-4 and TRBJ1-5; D gene unclear. From germline, CDR1 is SGHNT and CDR2 YYREEE (reference sequence). V gave up 0 bases and J gave up 6 bases, with 7 bases separating them. CDR3 length: 13 residues. The CDR3 DNA reads as TGTGCCAGCAGCTTGGGGGGATCTCAGCCCCAGCATTTT. As protein: CASSLGGSQPQHF. Filled out from reference TRBV5-4 and TRBJ1-5, the complete variable domain reads ETGVTQSPTHLIKTRGQQVTLRCSSQSGHNTVSWYQQALGQGPQFIFQYYREEENGRGNFPPRFSGLQFPNYSSELNVNALELDDSALYLCASSLGGSQPQHFGDGTRLSIL.

This clone was seen a few times. This chain uses TRBV7-9 with TRBJ1-2; TRBD1 aligns across 10 bases. Germline V lookup: CDR1 SEHNR, CDR2 FQNEAQ (reference sequence). The J segment lost 3 bases and the V segment lost 4 bases, leaving 2 bases of the junction unmatched. This CDR3 has 14 residues. CDR3 region: CASSYGTGDYGYTF. CDR3 coding DNA: TGTGCCAGCAGCTACGGGACAGGGGACTATGGCTACACCTTC. Supplemented by reference TRBV7-9 and TRBJ1-2, the full variable domain reads DTGVSQNPRHKITKRGQNVTFRCDPISEHNRLYWYRQTLGQGPEFLTYFQNEAQLEKSRLLSDRFSAERPKGSFSTLEIQRTEQGDSAMYLCASSYGTGDYGYTFGSGTRLTVV.

The chain has TRBV7-8 and TRBJ2-7; D possibly corresponds to TRBD2 (6 bases). Between the trimmed V and J ends, which lost 2 bases and 0 bases, there was a span of 20 bases. CDR1 and CDR2 from the germline V gene are SGHVS and FQNEAQ. The CDR3 is 18 amino acids. The CDR3 DNA sequence: TGTGCCAGCAGCTTACCTTCAGGACTAACCACGGGCTCCTACGAGCAGTACTTC. This translates into CASSLPSGLTTGSYEQYF.

The rearrangement joins TRBV5-1 to TRBJ1-1, with no clear D. V lost 3 bases, J lost 11 bases, and 17 bases lay in between. Per the germline V gene, CDR1 is SGHRS and CDR2 is YFSETQ. The length of the CDR3 is 13 residues. DNA of the CDR3: TGCGCCAGCAGCTCCCCCGGACGGGTGGTCGCTTTCTTT. It specifies CASSSPGRVVAFF.

This rearrangement joins TRBV6-1 to TRBJ1-1; a possible D gene is TRBD1 (5 bases). The V gene lost 2 bases and the J gene lost 5 bases, with 15 bases spanning the gap. Germline loops: CDR1 MNHNS, CDR2 SASEGT. This CDR3 spans 15 amino acids. This chain's CDR3 is CASSELAGSRTEAFF. The CDR3 bases are TGTGCCAGCAGTGAACTGGCAGGGAGTAGAACTGAAGCTTTCTTT.

This chain's CDR3 is CASSFVPLSQETQYF. CDR3 DNA sequence: TGTGCCAGCAGCTTTGTACCACTCAGCCAAGAGACCCAGTACTTC. The chain uses TRBV7-6 and TRBJ2-5; D unclear. This CDR3 comprises 15 residues. Germline-derived CDR1 and CDR2 are SGHVS and FNYEAQ. V was cut by 3 bases and J by 1 base, with 12 bases left in between.

The rearrangement uses TRBV5-6 and TRBJ1-4; D is possibly TRBD1 (5 bases). There are 13 residues in the CDR3. With 3 bases removed from V and 7 bases from J, the gap between germline ends came to 10 bases. Germline V gives CDR1 SGHDT, CDR2 YYEEEE. CDR3 amino acids: CASSSQGFEKLFF. The CDR3 region has the DNA TGTGCCAGCAGCTCCCAGGGCTTTGAAAAACTGTTTTTT.

This chain connects TRBV30 to TRBJ1-2; 7 bases map to TRBD1. V trimming: 1 base; J trimming: 9 bases; junction bases outside the gene matches: 5. CDR1 and CDR2 (germline): GTSNPN, SVGIG (reference sequence). This CDR3 is built from 12 residues. The CDR3 DNA follows: TGTGCCTGGAGTGACCGACAGGGATGCTACACCTTC. Its translation is CAWSDRQGCYTF.